This T cell receptor beta chain was recorded in a study of radiation and T cells in renal cell carcinoma. Study information: Nephrectomy followed 15 Gy stereotactic body radiation by 4 weeks.

The time point: baseline pretreatment blood. Regarding treatment: 15 Gy SBRT to primary tumor, nephrectomy 4 weeks later. The CDR3 spans 14 residues. Germline CDR1 SGHRS, CDR2 YFSETQ. V was cut by 5 bases and J by 1 base, with 13 bases left in between. TCRdb keeps only in-frame clones here, not all; method: immunoSEQ multiplex PCR. The sample records 130,000 to 150,000 clones, about nine tenths being singletons. This clonotype was sampled from a woman aged 70-85 years with renal cell carcinoma. This specimen consisted of blood, obtained from a patient whose treatment included radiotherapy and nephrectomy. The chain couples TRBV5-1 to TRBJ2-7; D is unclear. The CDR3 DNA reads TGCGCCAGCAGTCGCCAGACCGTTTCCTACGAGCAGTACTTC. It encodes CASSRQTVSYEQYF.